This note documents a single T cell receptor (beta chain) sequence. Its antigen is unknown. These data come from a study of T cell responses to AZD1222 COVID-19 vaccine. Study in general: Second-dose groups at about 4 or about 12 weeks were pooled. Study-level results: Repertoires were obtained solely post-peak T cell response. Spike was spanned by vaccine-associated CD4 TCRs, with dominance at 160-218 and 743-854. Spike-specific TCR breadth and depth rose after two AZD1222 doses.

The CDR3 sequence is 16 residues long. V lost 8 bases to trimming and J lost 0 bases, with 16 bases between them. Germline V gives CDR1 MGHRA, CDR2 YSYEKL. TCRdb's table, derived via immunoSEQ multiplex PCR, lists solely in-frame clones and lacks some. Among roughly 100,000 clones listed, less than 95% were seen once. The TCR comes from an adult in good health. Sequencing was performed on peripheral blood, taken on day 0 of AZD1222 vaccination. The chain couples TRBV4-1 to TRBJ2-2; weak D call: TRBD2 (7 bases). This chain's CDR3 is CASEERGGANTGELFF. The CDR3 DNA reads TGCGCCAGCGAGGAGAGGGGGGGTGCGAACACCGGGGAGCTGTTTTTT.